This entry lists 26 T cell receptor beta chains sequenced from one sample in a study of T cells in women clearing cervical HPV infection. Sequencing used immunoSEQ multiplex PCR; TCRdb keeps in-frame clones, though not all of them. Its listing shows roughly 35,000 clones. The source material was blood buffy coat. These receptors were taken from a woman between 18 and 70 years old with a cervical HPV16 infection that either progressed to CIN3+ or cleared (not recorded which).

In regard to this clone: The CDR3 is cut off 3 residues early in the read; its end comes from the germline J gene. The chain links TRBV18 to TRBJ2-2, with a weak D call TRBD1 (5 bases). Per the germline V gene, CDR1 is KGHSH and CDR2 is LQKENI. CDR3 length: 18 amino acids. CDR3 DNA (partial): TGTGCCAGCTCACCAATCACGGCTGAACGCTCTGGGGCCAACGTG. This translates into CASSPITAERSGANV. The full CDR3 reads CASSPITAERSGANVLFF.

Points on this clone: Mismatch with germline at one junction end may stem from a read error. The CDR3 goes on 3 residues after the read ends, and that part is filled in from the germline J gene. The V gene is TRBV6-2 or TRBV6-3, the J gene TRBJ1-1, with D possibly being TRBD1 (5 bases). This CDR3 has 15 amino acids. The germline CDR1 and CDR2 sequences are MNHEY and SVGEGT. CDR3 sequence reads: CASSFRGLKGTDAFF. Incomplete CDR3 DNA: TGTGCCAGCAGTTTCCGGGGCCTCAAAGGGACTGAC.

Comments on this clone: Read data end 3 residues before the CDR3 end; the end is taken from the germline J gene. The V gene is TRBV19, the J gene TRBJ1-2; the match to TRBD1 covers 8 bases. The V segment lost 5 bases and the J segment 3 bases; nucleotides outside the gene matches: 2. There are 13 residues in the CDR3. CDR1 is LNHDA, CDR2 SQIVND, per germline (reference sequence). CDR3 DNA, as far as it was read: TGTGCCAGTAGTTCGACAGGGGACTATGGC. This encodes CASSSTGDYG. The CDR3 reads in full as CASSSTGDYGYTF.

Concerning this clone: The read ends 3 residues before the CDR3 terminus; that terminus is restored from the germline J gene. The V call is TRBV5-6, the J call TRBJ2-2; TRBD1 is a possible D gene (6 bases). V lost 6 bases to trimming and J lost 6 bases, with 18 bases between them. From germline, CDR1 is SGHDT and CDR2 YYEEEE. The CDR3 runs 15 residues. This CDR3 reads CASTLGASISGELFF. The DNA read from the CDR3 is TGTGCCAGCACCCTGGGGGCTAGCATCTCCGGGGAG. Full variable domain (rest looked up from reference TRBV5-6 and TRBJ2-2): DAGVTQSPTHLIKTRGQQVTLRCSPKSGHDTVSWYQQALGQGPQFIFQYYEEEERQRGNFPDRFSGHQFPNYSSELNVNALLLGDSALYLCASTLGASISGELFFGEGSRLTVL.

With respect to this clone: The DNA ends 3 residues before the CDR3 does, and the rest of the CDR3 is filled in from the germline J gene. The rearrangement links TRBV7-8 to TRBJ1-2; 7 nucleotides agree with TRBD1. V lost 0 bases and J lost 7; bases outside the gene matches: 5. The CDR3 is 14 amino acids. CDR1 SGHVS and CDR2 FQNEAQ come from the germline V gene. The covered CDR3 bases are TGTGCCAGCAGCTTAGCAGGGGGCGATTCTGGC. Its translation: CASSLAGGDSG. In full, the CDR3 is CASSLAGGDSGYTF.

Of note for this clone: The sequence runs out 3 residues before the end of the CDR3; the remainder is reconstructed from the germline J gene. The V gene is TRBV6-2 or TRBV6-3, the J gene TRBJ2-3; the match to TRBD2 covers 8 bases. The CDR3 loop spans 14 amino acids. CDR1 and CDR2 from the germline V gene are MNHEY and SVGEGT. Partial CDR3 DNA: TGTGCCAGCAACGACCGGGGGGGCCAAGAGACG. This codes for CASNDRGGQET. The whole CDR3 protein reads CASNDRGGQETQYF.

Note on this clone: The CDR3 goes on 3 residues after the read ends, and that part is filled in from the germline J gene. This chain connects TRBV4-1 to TRBJ2-1; possible D gene TRBD2, 6 bases. Germline V gene lookup returns CDR1 MGHRA and CDR2 YSYEKL. Trimming removed 4 bases from V and 7 bases from J, with 17 bases in between. The CDR3 loop spans 15 amino acids. The sequenced part of the CDR3 DNA is TGCGCCAGCAGCCCCCTGGGGGGTCCCTTTAATGAG. Residues: CASSPLGGPFNE. The full CDR3 reads CASSPLGGPFNEQFF.

In the case of this clone: With the read ending 3 residues before the CDR3 end, the germline J gene is used to fill in that end. The gene calls are TRBV28 and TRBJ1-2, with TRBD1 identical over 7 bases. The CDR3 is made up of 14 amino acids. Germline V gives CDR1 MDHEN, CDR2 SYDVKM. V lost 3 bases to trimming and J lost 4 bases; unmatched junction nucleotides: 5. Incomplete CDR3 DNA: TGTGCCAGCAGTTTTTGGGACAGCATCTATGGC. It is translated as CASSFWDSIYG. The full-length CDR3 reads as CASSFWDSIYGYTF.

Details on this clone: The read comes to an end 3 residues before the CDR3 does, leaving the germline J gene to fill in the end. The chain has TRBV5-5 and TRBJ1-1; TRBD1 matches at 8 bases. This CDR3 region has 15 residues. Germline V gene sequence: CDR1 SGHKS, CDR2 YYEKEE (reference sequence). With 5 bases clipped from V and 0 bases from J, the junction kept 6 bases outside the gene matches. The sequenced CDR3 bases are TGTGCCAGCAGTTATTTGACAGGGGTGAACACTGAA. It yields the protein CASSYLTGVNTE. The full CDR3 protein is CASSYLTGVNTEAFF.

With respect to this clone: The read gets to within 3 residues of the CDR3 end, and the germline J gene fills in the rest. V gene TRBV5-1 combines with J gene TRBJ2-3; D unclear. CDR3 size: 12 residues. From germline, CDR1 is SGHRS and CDR2 YFSETQ. V lost 5 bases to trimming and J lost 2 bases, with 6 bases between them. Incomplete CDR3 DNA: TGCGCCAGCAGTCACTACACAGATACG. The encoded protein is CASSHYTDT. The whole CDR3 protein reads CASSHYTDTQYF.

A note on this clone: Sequencing ends 3 residues short of the CDR3 end; the germline J gene provides the rest. The V call is TRBV10-2, the J call TRBJ2-2, with 7 bases identical to TRBD1. Germline V gene data show CDR1 as WSHSY and CDR2 as SAAADI. The CDR3 contains 17 residues. The covered CDR3 bases are TGCGCCAGCAGTCAATCAACACAGGGGTCTGGGGCCAACGTG. It is translated as CASSQSTQGSGANV. The complete CDR3 sequence is CASSQSTQGSGANVLFF.

A word on this clone: Read coverage stops 3 residues before the CDR3 terminus; the germline J gene supplies the remainder. The chain joins TRBV6-1 to TRBJ2-3, with D perhaps being TRBD1 or TRBD2 (5 bases each). Per the germline V gene, CDR1 is MNHNS and CDR2 is SASEGT. Deletions cut 1 base from V and 6 bases from J, with 11 bases between. The CDR3 is 14 residues long. The covered CDR3 bases are TGTGCCAGCAGTGAAGGAGGGGCGCGGGATACG. Amino acids: CASSEGGARDT. The full CDR3 is CASSEGGARDTQYF.

For this clone: The read falls 3 residues short of the CDR3 end, and the missing part is taken from the germline J gene. The chain recombines TRBV5-1 with TRBJ2-2, with 8 nucleotides matching TRBD1. Germline-derived CDR1 and CDR2 are SGHRS and YFSETQ. This CDR3 region has 15 residues. The sequenced CDR3 bases are TGCGCCAGCAGCTTGGGACAGGGGCAAGGGGAAAAG. It specifies CASSLGQGQGEK. The complete CDR3 sequence is CASSLGQGQGEKLFF.

Comment on this clone: Compared with germline, one end of the junction differs, possibly owing to a read error. Sequencing ends 3 residues short of the CDR3 end; the germline J gene provides the rest. In the same sample, other DNA sequences code for this CDR3. The chain recombines TRBV19 with TRBJ1-6; 8 positions agree with TRBD1. Germline CDR1 reads LNHDA; CDR2 reads SQIVND (reference sequence). The CDR3 spans 14 residues. Here the CDR3 reads CASSIAGGNSPLHF. The DNA read from the CDR3 is TGTGCCAGTAGTATCGCAGGGGGCAATTCGCCC.

Comment on this clone: The observed sequence ends 3 residues before the CDR3 terminus, with the missing tail filled in from the germline J gene. V is TRBV20-1 and J is TRBJ2-1; TRBD2 matches 11 bases. After removal of 4 bases from V and 8 bases from J, the junction contained 19 bases not matched to a gene. Germline lookup yields CDR1 DFQATT and CDR2 SNEGSKA (reference sequence). The CDR3 runs to 18 residues. CDR3 bases read: TGCAGTGCTATTGGCACTAGCGGGGGCCATAAGACCACCCATGAG. This codes for CSAIGTSGGHKTTHE. The full-length CDR3 reads as CSAIGTSGGHKTTHEQFF.

A remark on this clone: The CDR3 is cut off 3 residues early in the read; its end comes from the germline J gene. The gene calls are TRBV20-1 and TRBJ2-3; 8 bases agree with TRBD1. There are 15 residues in the CDR3. Per germline, CDR1 DFQATT and CDR2 SNEGSKA (reference sequence). The CDR3 is CSARGHRGDLETQYF. CDR3 DNA, as far as it was read: TGCAGTGCTAGAGGACACAGGGGGGATCTGGAGACG.

Note on this clone: The observed sequence ends 3 residues before the CDR3 terminus, with the missing tail filled in from the germline J gene. The chain joins TRBV20-1 to TRBJ1-1, with TRBD1 identical over 10 bases. The germline V gene encodes CDR1 DFQATT and CDR2 SNEGSKA (reference sequence). After removal of 6 bases from V and 4 bases from J, the junction contained 5 bases not matched to a gene. This CDR3 is built from 13 residues. Here the CDR3 reads CSAQGQGLTEAFF. CDR3 DNA (partial): TGCAGTGCCCAGGGACAGGGGCTCACTGAA.

About this clone itself: The read halts 3 residues ahead of the CDR3 end, with the missing end drawn from the germline J gene. The chain links TRBV30 to TRBJ2-4; weak D call: TRBD2 (7 bases). Germline assignment: CDR1 GTSNPN and CDR2 SVGIG (reference sequence). CDR3 length: 13 residues. Incomplete CDR3 DNA: TGTGCCTGCAAAAACCTGGAGGGAGGGGGT. This translates into CACKNLEGGG. The complete CDR3 protein is CACKNLEGGGQYF.

Remarks on this clone: The read finishes 3 residues shy of the CDR3 end, and the germline J gene is used to complete it. The genes are TRBV29-1 and TRBJ2-5; TRBD2 is a possible D gene (6 bases). Per germline, CDR1 SQVTM and CDR2 ANQGSEA. V gave up 3 bases and J gave up 1 base, with 9 bases separating them. This CDR3 has 13 amino acids. The part of the CDR3 DNA that was read is TGCAGCGTTGACGGGGGTGGCCAAGAGACC. It encodes CSVDGGGQET. The whole CDR3 protein is CSVDGGGQETQYF.

Notes on this clone: The CDR3 end is not reached by the read, which stops 3 residues before it; the germline J gene fills it in. V and J are TRBV20-1 and TRBJ1-6; weak D call: TRBD1 (6 bases). V was pared by 5 bases and J by 9 bases, with 14 bases between. The CDR3 loop spans 13 amino acids. Germline assignment: CDR1 DFQATT and CDR2 SNEGSKA (reference sequence). The DNA read from the CDR3 is TGCAGTGCTTTTTTGGGGGGGGCTTCACCC. This sequence encodes CSAFLGGASP. The full-length CDR3 reads as CSAFLGGASPLHF.

A note on this clone: The read ends 3 residues early relative to the CDR3; the germline J gene fills the gap. The genes are TRBV28 and TRBJ1-2; D unresolved. CDR3 length: 16 residues. With 3 bases removed from V and 4 bases from J, the gap between germline ends came to 18 bases. Germline lookup yields CDR1 MDHEN and CDR2 SYDVKM. Incomplete CDR3 DNA: TGTGCCAGCAGTTTTGTTATTCCGAAGGCCCTCTATGGC. Its translation is CASSFVIPKALYG. The whole CDR3 sequence is CASSFVIPKALYGYTF.

On this clone itself: The read ends 3 residues shy of where the CDR3 ends; the end is completed using the germline J gene. Additional DNA sequences in this sample encode the identical CDR3. The rearrangement links TRBV9 to TRBJ1-6; 8 positions agree with TRBD1. The CDR3 consists of 14 residues. The V gene end was trimmed by 3 bases and the J gene end by 7 bases; junction bases not matched to a gene: 3. The germline CDR1 and CDR2 sequences are SGDLS and YYNGEE. CDR3 DNA (partial): TGTGCCAGCAGCGGTCAGGGGGCGAATTCACCC. Its translation: CASSGQGANSP. The full-length CDR3 reads as CASSGQGANSPLHF.

As for this clone: The CDR3 end falls 3 residues outside the read, so it is completed with the germline J gene. Different DNA sequences within this sample yield the same CDR3. V usage is TRBV18 and J usage is TRBJ2-7; TRBD1 agrees at 8 bases. This CDR3 region has 14 residues. Germline loops: CDR1 KGHSH, CDR2 LQKENI. With V trimmed by 0 bases and J by 2 bases, 0 bases remained unmatched. The part of the CDR3 DNA that was read is TGTGCCAGCTCACCACCGGACAGGGCCTACGAG. This translates into CASSPPDRAYE. The complete CDR3 reads CASSPPDRAYEQYF.

Notes on this clone: The DNA ends 3 residues before the CDR3 does, and the rest of the CDR3 is filled in from the germline J gene. V gene TRBV5-1 combines with J gene TRBJ1-4, with 9 nucleotides matching TRBD1. V shed 4 bases and J 4 bases; nucleotides not matched to a gene: 5. CDR1 and CDR2 (germline): SGHRS, YFSETQ. This CDR3 region has 15 residues. The CDR3 is CASSPPGQGNEKLFF. Partial CDR3 DNA: TGCGCCAGCAGCCCACCGGGACAGGGTAATGAAAAA.

For this clone: The observed sequence ends 3 residues before the CDR3 terminus, with the missing tail filled in from the germline J gene. The rearrangement uses TRBV5-1 and TRBJ2-5; TRBD2 matches 10 bases. Germline trimming cut 2 bases from V and 5 bases from J; bases unmatched to any gene: 9. The germline gives CDR1 SGHRS, CDR2 YFSETQ. The CDR3 loop spans 16 amino acids. The sequenced part of the CDR3 DNA is TGCGCCAGCAGCTTAAGCGGGGGGGCCAGTTGGGAGACC. Residues: CASSLSGGASWET. The whole CDR3 region reads CASSLSGGASWETQYF.

As for this clone: The read stops 3 residues short of the end of the CDR3; the missing end is completed from the germline J gene. J is TRBJ1-2 and V is TRBV19; no definite D call. The V end was cut by 4 bases, the J end by 4 bases, with 16 bases between. This CDR3 contains 15 residues. Germline lookup yields CDR1 LNHDA and CDR2 SQIVND (reference sequence). This CDR3 reads CASSTRGTSTYGYTF. Incomplete CDR3 DNA: TGTGCCAGTAGTACCCGCGGCACGAGCACCTATGGC.